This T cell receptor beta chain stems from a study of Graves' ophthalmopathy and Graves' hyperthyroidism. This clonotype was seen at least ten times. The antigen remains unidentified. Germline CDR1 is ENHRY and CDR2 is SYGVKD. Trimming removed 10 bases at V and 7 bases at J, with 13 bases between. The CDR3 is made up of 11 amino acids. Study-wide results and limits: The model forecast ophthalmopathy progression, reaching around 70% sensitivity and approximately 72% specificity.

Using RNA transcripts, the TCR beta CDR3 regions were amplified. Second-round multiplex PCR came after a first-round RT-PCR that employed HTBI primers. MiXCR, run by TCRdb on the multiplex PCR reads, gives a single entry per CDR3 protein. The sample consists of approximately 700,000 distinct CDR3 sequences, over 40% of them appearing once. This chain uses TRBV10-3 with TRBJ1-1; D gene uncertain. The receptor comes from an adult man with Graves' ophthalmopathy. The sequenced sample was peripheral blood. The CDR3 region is CATRKDLEAFF. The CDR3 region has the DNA TGTGCCACCCGGAAGGACCTTGAAGCTTTCTTT.